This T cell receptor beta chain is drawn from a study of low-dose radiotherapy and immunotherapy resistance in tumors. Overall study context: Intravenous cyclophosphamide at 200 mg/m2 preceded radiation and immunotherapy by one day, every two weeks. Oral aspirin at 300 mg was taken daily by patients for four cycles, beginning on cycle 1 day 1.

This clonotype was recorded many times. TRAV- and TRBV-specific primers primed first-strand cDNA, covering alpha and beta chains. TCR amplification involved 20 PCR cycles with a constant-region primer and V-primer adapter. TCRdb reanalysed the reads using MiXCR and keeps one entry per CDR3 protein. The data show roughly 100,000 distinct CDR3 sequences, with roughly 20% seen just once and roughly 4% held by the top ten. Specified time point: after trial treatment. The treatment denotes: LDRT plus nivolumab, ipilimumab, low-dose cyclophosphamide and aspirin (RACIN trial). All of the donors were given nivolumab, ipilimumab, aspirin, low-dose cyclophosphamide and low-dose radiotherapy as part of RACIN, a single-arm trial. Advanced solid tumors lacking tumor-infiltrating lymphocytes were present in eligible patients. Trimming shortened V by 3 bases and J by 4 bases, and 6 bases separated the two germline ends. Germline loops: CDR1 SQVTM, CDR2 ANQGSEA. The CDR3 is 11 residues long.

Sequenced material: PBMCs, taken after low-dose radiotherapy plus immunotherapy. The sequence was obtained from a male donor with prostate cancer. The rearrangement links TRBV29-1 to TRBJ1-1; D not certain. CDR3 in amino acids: CSVEHGTEAFF. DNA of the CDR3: TGCAGCGTTGAGCACGGCACTGAAGCTTTCTTT.